The clone carrying this T cell receptor beta chain occurred a few times. The antigen remains unidentified. The length of the CDR3 is 12 residues. V gave up 1 base and J gave up 9 bases, with 8 bases separating them. Germline V lookup: CDR1 KGHDR, CDR2 SFDVKD. This entry comes from a study of T-cell memory formation after mild COVID-19. The wider study: Largely donor-specific TCR clusters were found.

Findings of the study overall: In pre-infection memory, a portion of responding clones appeared, which suggested that cross-reactive memory joined.

5'RACE with constant-segment primers yielded barcoded, UMI-tagged TCR alpha and TCR beta cDNA libraries. One entry per CDR3 protein results from TCRdb running MiXCR on the 5' RACE reads. The sample has roughly 150,000 distinct CDR3 sequences, approximately 13% seen once. Sequencing was done on a sample of PBMCs or a T cell subset sorted from them (not recorded which). The TCR comes from a man younger than 30 who had mild COVID-19 (a few samples of this study predate the infection). Cell type and time point are not known. The chain joins TRBV24-1 to TRBJ1-2; unclear D gene. For the CDR3, the DNA is TGTGCCACCAGTGATTTCGGGCAGAGCTACACCTTC. Translated, it gives CATSDFGQSYTF.